The following is a T cell receptor (beta chain) sequence with its context. The antigen remains undetermined. The length of the CDR3 is 21 residues. V was cut by 2 bases and J by 0 bases, with 23 bases left in between. CDR1 is MDHEN, CDR2 SYDVKM, per germline. These data belong to a study of shared clonotypes between healthy human individuals. Study-level background: Used for every donor were three CD4 naive, three CD4 memory, two CD8 naive and one CD8 memory plate.

Genomic DNA (from each subset) was split evenly across several immunoSEQ plates. Generated by immunoSEQ multiplex PCR, the TCRdb table keeps only in-frame clones and is missing some. The sample has around 2.1 million clones, around 95% seen once. Study-level results: Non-shared clonotypes had lower generation probabilities than those shared by all four donors. Having only a few donors restricted how much genetic and exposure-history diversity was captured.

The sequence was obtained from a man aged 18 to 30 in good health. The source material was naive CD4+ T cells sorted from blood. Stated subset: CD45RA+ positively selected. This chain connects TRBV28 to TRBJ1-6; D call uncertain. CDR3 nucleotides: TGTGCCAGCAGTTTAGGAACCCCCAGGCTATCTTCTGGCTCCTATAATTCACCCCTCCACTTT. Translated: CASSLGTPRLSSGSYNSPLHF.